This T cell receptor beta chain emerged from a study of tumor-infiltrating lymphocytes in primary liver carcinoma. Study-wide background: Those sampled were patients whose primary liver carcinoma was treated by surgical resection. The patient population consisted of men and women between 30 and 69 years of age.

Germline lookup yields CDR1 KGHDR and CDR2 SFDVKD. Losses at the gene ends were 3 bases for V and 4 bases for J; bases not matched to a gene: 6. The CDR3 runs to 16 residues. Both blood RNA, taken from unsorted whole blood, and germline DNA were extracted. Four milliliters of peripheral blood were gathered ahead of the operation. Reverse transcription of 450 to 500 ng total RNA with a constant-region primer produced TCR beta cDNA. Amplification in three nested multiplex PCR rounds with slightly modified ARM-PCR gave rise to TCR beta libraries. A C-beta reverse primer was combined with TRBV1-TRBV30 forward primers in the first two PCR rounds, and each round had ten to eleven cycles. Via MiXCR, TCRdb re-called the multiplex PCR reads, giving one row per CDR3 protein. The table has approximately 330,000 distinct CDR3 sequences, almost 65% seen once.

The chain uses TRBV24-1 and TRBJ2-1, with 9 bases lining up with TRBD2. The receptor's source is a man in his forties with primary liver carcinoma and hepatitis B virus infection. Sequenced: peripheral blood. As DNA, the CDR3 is TGTGCCACCAGTGATCCTAGCGGGGTCCAATACAATGAGCAGTTCTTC. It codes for CATSDPSGVQYNEQFF.